The present entry profiles one TCR beta chain with its context. Its antigen is not known. Germline V CDR1 and CDR2: SGHAT, FQNNGV. CDR3 length: 18 amino acids. The V and J ends lost 4 bases and 2 bases, in that order; junction bases with no gene match: 10. The source of the sample is a study of T cell responses to AZD1222 COVID-19 vaccine. The method was immunoSEQ multiplex PCR; TCRdb's version includes in-frame clones alone and lacks a portion of them. The sample includes 150,000 to 200,000 clones, roughly nine tenths of them seen just once. Study-level results: Donors in the cohort were predominantly white British and more often female, and clonal diversity was possibly underestimated. CD4 TCRs covered the whole spike, strongest at regions 160-218 and 743-854.

This sequence joins TRBV11-2 and TRBJ2-1; 11 bases match TRBD2. This specimen consisted of peripheral blood, obtained on day 0 of AZD1222 vaccination. This receptor was obtained from an adult in good health. This CDR3 reads CASSSRPSGRLTYNEQFF. In DNA, the CDR3 is TGTGCCAGCAGCTCCCGGCCTAGCGGGAGGCTCACCTACAATGAGCAGTTCTTC. Filled out from reference TRBV11-2 and TRBJ2-1, the complete variable domain reads EAGVAQSPRYKIIEKRQSVAFWCNPISGHATLYWYQQILGQGPKLLIQFQNNGVVDDSQLPKDRFSAERLKGVDSTLKIQPAKLEDSAVYLCASSSRPSGRLTYNEQFFGPGTRLTVL.